Listed here are 24 T cell receptor beta chains from one sample, sequenced in a study of patients and donors after allogeneic stem cell transplantation. TCRdb used MiXCR to reprocess the RT-PCR reads, holding one entry per CDR3 protein. Here the sample spans about 40,000 distinct CDR3 sequences, 25% to 35% being singletons. Input material: blood, either unsorted or a sorted T cell fraction (not recorded which). These receptors originate from a human donor who was either an allogeneic HSCT recipient or a stem cell or donor lymphocyte infusion donor (not recorded which). It is not recorded whose cells these are; they may come from a transplant donor.

The rearrangement uses TRBV4-3 and TRBJ2-7; D is ambiguous. Germline CDR1 reads LGHNA; CDR2 reads YSLEER. V gave up 2 bases and J gave up 1 base, with 9 bases separating them. CDR3 size: 14 residues. The CDR3 is CASSQSRVSYEQYF. The CDR3 DNA follows: TGCGCCAGCAGCCAATCACGCGTATCCTACGAGCAGTACTTC.

As for this clonotype: The germline gene is not matched at one end of the junction; a read error may be the cause. The DNA of the CDR3 is TGTGCCGGCAGCTTATTTGGCGGTGATTATGGCTACACCTTC. Protein: CAGSLFGGDYGYTF. V gene TRBV7-9 combines with J gene TRBJ1-2, with D unresolved. CDR3 size: 14 residues. Germline loops: CDR1 SEHNR, CDR2 FQNEAQ (reference sequence). The full variable domain, in which reference TRBV7-9 and TRBJ1-2 provide the parts outside the CDR3, is DTGVSQNPRHKITKRGQNVTFRCDPISEHNRLYWYRQTLGQGPEFLTYFQNEAQLEKSRLLSDRFSAERPKGSFSTLEIQRTEQGDSAMYLCAGSLFGGDYGYTFGSGTRLTVV.

This clonotype occurred a few times. The rearrangement uses TRBV21-1 and TRBJ2-1; the listed D gene, TRBD2, was not tested against the DNA. TRBV21-1 counts as a pseudogene. The length of the CDR3 is 16 residues. In DNA form, the CDR3 reads TGTGCCAGCAGCTCCGGGACTAGCGGGGAGGGCAATGAGCAGTTCTTC. This encodes CASSSGTSGEGNEQFF.

This clonotype appeared a few times. The CDR3 DNA reads TGTGCCAGCAGTTTAGGACAGGCGGACATTCAGTACTTC. Protein sequence: CASSLGQADIQYF. The rearrangement uses TRBV28 and TRBJ2-4, with 7 bases that match TRBD1. This CDR3 has 13 amino acids. The V segment lost 2 bases and the J segment 8 bases; nucleotides outside the gene matches: 3. Germline CDR1 and CDR2: MDHEN and SYDVKM.

This chain joins TRBV20-1 and TRBJ2-7, with D tentatively TRBD2 (6 bases). Trimming pared 7 bases from V and 0 bases from J, leaving 13 bases between. CDR1 DFQATT and CDR2 SNEGSKA come from the germline V gene (reference sequence). CDR3 length equals 13 residues. In DNA, the CDR3 is TGCAGTGGCCTTAGCGGAAGCTCCTACGAGCAGTACTTC. Encoded protein: CSGLSGSSYEQYF.

The table lists this clonotype with a few counts. The CDR3 reads CASSPALRSGNTIYF. The CDR3 nucleotides are TGTGCCAGCTCACCTGCCCTGAGGTCCGGAAACACCATATATTTT. The chain couples TRBV18 to TRBJ1-3, with unresolved D. CDR3 length equals 15 residues. Trimming took 3 bases from V and 4 from J, leaving 13 bases between them. Germline V gives CDR1 KGHSH, CDR2 LQKENI.

This clonotype has more than one count but fewer than ten. V is TRBV5-1 and J is TRBJ2-1; D gene unclear. This CDR3 spans 15 amino acids. Germline-derived CDR1 and CDR2 are SGHRS and YFSETQ. Trimming removed 4 bases at V and 0 bases at J, with 11 bases between. The CDR3 reads CASSRESYSYNEQFF. The CDR3 DNA is TGCGCCAGCAGCCGTGAGAGCTACTCCTACAATGAGCAGTTCTTC. Full variable domain (remainder filled in from reference TRBV5-1 and TRBJ2-1): KAGVTQTPRYLIKTRGQQVTLSCSPISGHRSVSWYQQTPGQGLQFLFEYFSETQRNKGNFPGRFSGRQFSNSRSEMNVSTLELGDSALYLCASSRESYSYNEQFFGPGTRLTVL.

This CDR3 reads CASSFEGTTNEKLFF. The CDR3 DNA reads as TGTGCCAGCAGTTTCGAGGGGACAACTAATGAAAAACTGTTTTTT. The chain links TRBV27 to TRBJ1-4, with a tentative D call TRBD1 (5 bases). The CDR3 spans 15 residues. Trimming removed 3 bases from V and 0 bases from J, with 8 bases in between. Germline CDR1 reads MNHEY; CDR2 reads SMNVEV (reference sequence).

The J gene is TRBJ1-5, the V gene TRBV6-6; unclear D gene. Germline-derived CDR1 and CDR2 are MNHNY and SVGAGI (reference sequence). The CDR3 sequence is 16 residues long. The V end was cut by 6 bases, the J end by 0 bases, with 15 bases between. CDR3 loop: CASRTGPPHSNQPQHF. The DNA of the CDR3 is TGTGCCAGCAGGACCGGGCCCCCGCATAGCAATCAGCCCCAGCATTTT.

V and J are TRBV7-2 and TRBJ2-3; D gene ambiguous. Trimming stripped 1 base from V and 6 bases from J, with 14 bases between. This CDR3 comprises 15 residues. CDR1 and CDR2 from the germline V gene are SGHTA and FQGNSA. The CDR3 DNA sequence: TGTGCCAGCAGCTTAGTGCAGACACCTCCTGATACGCAGTATTTT. It specifies CASSLVQTPPDTQYF.

This chain uses TRBV7-3 with TRBJ2-1; D is perhaps TRBD1 (5 bases). The CDR3 totals 13 residues. CDR1 SGHTA and CDR2 FQGTGA come from the germline V gene. V was trimmed by 2 bases and J by 7 bases, leaving 9 bases between them. CDR3: CASSLYRNNEQFF. The DNA of the CDR3 is TGTGCCAGCAGCTTATACAGGAATAATGAGCAGTTCTTC.

V usage is TRBV4-3 and J usage is TRBJ2-7; D gene unclear. The CDR3 covers 17 residues. Trimming shortened V by 0 bases and J by 3 bases, and 18 bases separated the two germline ends. Germline lookup yields CDR1 LGHNA and CDR2 YSLEER. The CDR3 loop is CASSQDIGPQSRYEQYF. The CDR3 bases are TGCGCCAGCAGCCAAGATATCGGACCCCAGAGTCGCTACGAGCAGTACTTC.

V and J are TRBV9 and TRBJ1-3; D remains ambiguous. The CDR3 runs to 12 residues. The germline CDR1 and CDR2 sequences are SGDLS and YYNGEE. With 10 bases removed from V and 8 bases from J, the gap between germline ends came to 16 bases. CDR3 in amino acids: CASASAEDTIYF. The CDR3 DNA reads as TGTGCCTCCGCGTCCGCGGAGGACACCATATATTTT.

The chain carries TRBV29-1 and TRBJ2-5, with TRBD2 matching over 9 bases. V shed 7 bases, J shed 4 bases, and the junction held 16 bases outside the gene matches. The germline gives CDR1 SQVTM, CDR2 ANQGSEA. The CDR3 consists of 16 residues. DNA for the CDR3: TGCAGCGGTGAGGGGACTAGCCCGCGGGGTGCAGAGACCCAGTACTTC. Translating it yields CSGEGTSPRGAETQYF. The full variable domain, completed using reference TRBV29-1 and TRBJ2-5, is SAVISQKPSRDICQRGTSLTIQCQVDSQVTMMFWYRQQPGQSLTLIATANQGSEATYESGFVIDKFPISRPNLTFSTLTVSNMSPEDSSIYLCSGEGTSPRGAETQYFGPGTRLLVL.

This chain connects TRBV15 to TRBJ2-1, with D unclear. This CDR3 is 13 amino acids long. The germline V gene has CDR1 LNHNV and CDR2 YYDKDF (reference sequence). The V end was cut by 2 bases, the J end by 7 bases, with 9 bases between. The CDR3 DNA follows: TGTGCCACCAGCAGACCCTGGGAAAATGAGCAGTTCTTC. Protein: CATSRPWENEQFF.

This clonotype was observed a few times. This chain joins TRBV11-3 and TRBJ1-1, with D possibly TRBD1 on 5 matching bases. V lost 5 bases to trimming and J lost 1 base, with 14 bases between them. This CDR3 spans 15 amino acids. In germline, CDR1 is SGHNT, CDR2 YENEEA. CDR3 bases: TGTGCCAGCAGCCAGGGCGCAGGACGGAACACTGAAGCTTTCTTT. Its translation: CASSQGAGRNTEAFF. The full variable domain, rest sourced from reference TRBV11-3 and TRBJ1-1, is EAGVVQSPRYKIIEKKQPVAFWCNPISGHNTLYWYLQNLGQGPELLIRYENEEAVDDSQLPKDRFSAERLKGVDSTLKIQPAELGDSAVYLCASSQGAGRNTEAFFGQGTRLTVV.

V is TRBV28 and J is TRBJ1-2; TRBD1 might be the D (5 bases). There are 11 residues in the CDR3. Trimming shortened V by 8 bases and J by 8 bases, and 12 bases separated the two germline ends. Germline CDR1 is MDHEN and CDR2 is SYDVKM. The DNA of the CDR3 is TGTGCCAGCTCCCGGGACGGAGGCTACACCTTC. Amino acid sequence: CASSRDGGYTF.

This clonotype was observed at least ten times. This chain connects TRBV7-3 to TRBJ1-2; D gene uncertain. From germline, CDR1 is SGHTA and CDR2 FQGTGA. Trimming removed 6 bases from V and 5 bases from J, with 10 bases in between. The CDR3 has 12 residues. CDR3 in amino acids: CASSSSGYGYTF. As DNA, the CDR3 is TGTGCCAGCAGTAGTTCGGGTTATGGCTACACCTTC.

This chain connects TRBV7-2 to TRBJ1-2; D ambiguous. CDR1 is SGHTA and CDR2 is FQGNSA in the germline V gene. Trimming stripped 5 bases from V and 7 bases from J, with 8 bases between. This CDR3 region has 11 residues. Here the CDR3 reads CASSPTRGYTF. In nucleotides, the CDR3 is TGTGCCAGCAGCCCGACTCGTGGCTACACCTTC.

V gene TRBV6-5 combines with J gene TRBJ2-1; D is unclear. V lost 2 bases, J lost 8 bases, and 13 bases lay in between. The CDR3 loop spans 14 amino acids. Germline loops: CDR1 MNHEY, CDR2 SVGAGI. The CDR3 protein is CASSYTDSSHEQFF. CDR3 sequence (DNA): TGTGCCAGCAGTTACACCGACTCTTCCCATGAGCAGTTCTTC.

The rearrangement joins TRBV20-1 to TRBJ2-3; D is uncertain. V was pared by 3 bases and J by 0 bases, with 10 bases between. From germline, CDR1 is DFQATT and CDR2 SNEGSKA (reference sequence). The CDR3 has 14 residues. The CDR3 protein is CSARVLASTDTQYF. Written as DNA, the CDR3 is TGCAGTGCTAGGGTCTTAGCTAGCACAGATACGCAGTATTTT.

This clonotype was observed a handful of times. The genes are TRBV28 and TRBJ2-5; D remains unclear. V was trimmed by 7 bases and J by 0 bases, leaving 9 bases between them. The CDR3 runs 13 residues. CDR1 and CDR2 from the germline V gene are MDHEN and SYDVKM. For the CDR3, the DNA is TGTGCCAGCAATTGGCGGTACCAAGAGACCCAGTACTTC. Encoded protein: CASNWRYQETQYF.

The J gene is TRBJ1-4, the V gene TRBV20-1; D remains ambiguous. There are 10 residues in the CDR3. V was clipped by 4 bases and J by 8 bases, with 5 bases between them. CDR1 DFQATT and CDR2 SNEGSKA come from the germline V gene (reference sequence). The CDR3 DNA is TGCAGTGCTAAGCGGGAAAAACTGTTTTTT. Its protein is CSAKREKLFF.

The chain uses TRBV3-1 and TRBJ1-1, with no clear D. V shed 4 bases and J shed 4 bases, with 16 bases lying between them. CDR3 size: 15 residues. Germline V gene lookup returns CDR1 LGHDT and CDR2 YNNKEL (reference sequence). CDR3 coding DNA: TGTGCCAGCAGCCGAAAAGCCTGGGGAGGCACTGAAGCTTTCTTT. Protein sequence: CASSRKAWGGTEAFF.